This T cell receptor (beta chain) was retrieved from a study of OX40 agonist ivuxolimab in advanced cancers. Turning to the overall study: Ivuxolimab, which targeted the costimulatory receptor OX40 (CD134), was an agonistic, fully human IgG2 monoclonal antibody. Intravenous ivuxolimab was administered to patients every 2 weeks at six dose levels: 0.01, 0.1, 0.3, 1.5, 3 and 10 mg/kg. Of the approximately 50 dose-escalation patients, hepatocellular carcinoma was present in 19, melanoma in around 15, renal cell carcinoma in 9 and head and neck cancer in 9. In the dose-escalation cohort, 82.7% of patients were male, and the mean age was 60 years with a range of about 20 to 79. Prior anti-PD-1, anti-PD-L1 or anti-CTLA-4 therapy was permitted, and about two fifths of dose-escalation patients had received checkpoint inhibitors. Partial responses occurred in three dose-escalation patients, of whom one had hepatocellular carcinoma and two had cutaneous melanoma. Peripheral TCRbeta sequencing aimed to test whether ivuxolimab altered TCR sequence diversity and caused clonal T-cell expansion. The paper reports the monotherapy dose-escalation portion (N of about 56 patients) of the phase I ivuxolimab trial. Broad study findings and their caveats: On average, CD8+ T cells showed more expanded clones than CD4+ T cells after ivuxolimab. Clonal expansion of both CD4+ and CD8+ blood T cells was observed from baseline to week 6 at doses 0.1 to 3.0 mg/kg. In the 0.1-3.0 mg/kg groups, partial responders were among the patients with the lowest normalized peripheral clonal expansion, particularly in CD8+ T cells. Low levels of normalized T-cell clonal expansion were also seen in some patients who did not respond. The antigen specificity of the peripheral T cells that underwent clonal expansion was not determined.

Patients with a history of autoimmune disease or receiving systemic immunosuppression were excluded from the trial. Peripheral blood for TCR sequencing was collected from all dose cohorts at baseline, on cycle 4 day 1, and on cycle 7 day 1. Samples were obtained from an open-label, multicenter, first-in-human phase I dose-escalation trial of ivuxolimab. The trial enrolled adults with locally advanced or metastatic head and neck squamous cell, hepatocellular, melanoma or renal cell carcinoma. CD4+ and CD8+ T cells were sorted separately from peripheral blood before TCR sequencing. V trim: 5 bases; J trim: 6 bases; unmatched bases: 14. CDR1 and CDR2 were assigned from the germline V gene as SGHTA and FQGNSA. The CDR3 numbers 17 residues from cysteine through phenylalanine. The CDR3 DNA has 51 bases and is translated from base 1. To sequence the TCRbeta CDR3 region, genomic DNA was isolated from the sorted cells. The immunoSEQ Assay was used to sequence the TCRbeta CDR3 regions. Not all clones reach the TCRdb copy of this immuneACCESS table, which keeps in-frame sequences only. Checked studies attribute under half of the gap to unresolved V genes and leave the rest unexplained. Present in this sample are 20,000 or so clones, more than 75% of which were seen just once. Around 10% of the sample is held by the ten biggest clonotypes.

Comments on this clone: Its recognized antigen is unknown. No quality values exist for individual bases; no much larger clone is one base distant.

This receptor was obtained from an adult with an advanced solid tumor such as melanoma, head and neck, liver or kidney cancer. Specimen: CD4+ or CD8+ T cells sorted from blood, collected in a trial of the OX40 agonist ivuxolimab. The rearrangement combines TRBV7-2 with TRBJ2-1; a stretch of 9 junction bases matches TRBD2. For the CDR3, the sequence is CASSKMGGVTSGNEQFF. The DNA reads TGTGCCAGCAGCAAAATGGGAGGCGTGACTAGCGGCAATGAGCAGTTCTTC.